This T cell receptor beta chain was sequenced in a study of blood T cell repertoires in COVID-19. Across the study: The United States, Italy and Spain were the sources of the acute and convalescent COVID-19 samples. T cells, B-cell-depleted T cells, or PBMCs supplied cDNA or gDNA.

Original processing methods: The authors estimated nucleated cell counts from reference gene primer amplification. The repertoire was sequenced with immunoSEQ multiplex PCR; TCRdb's copy has only in-frame clones and lacks some. Clonal size and the V and J genes are those of that table, whereas D and trimming came from the DNA. The sample lists approximately 190,000 clones; about 88% were seen once. This clonotype was sampled from a man in his forties with active or convalescent COVID-19. The sample comprised peripheral blood.

This chain's CDR3 is CASSPGQGRDEQFF. The CDR3 nucleotides are TGTGCCAGCAGTCCTGGACAGGGGAGGGATGAGCAGTTCTTC. V usage is TRBV11-3 and J usage is TRBJ2-1; 9 nucleotides line up with TRBD1. The CDR3 loop spans 14 amino acids. J gave up 8 bases and V 6 bases, and 8 bases lay outside the gene matches. CDR1 is SGHNT and CDR2 is YENEEA in the germline V gene.